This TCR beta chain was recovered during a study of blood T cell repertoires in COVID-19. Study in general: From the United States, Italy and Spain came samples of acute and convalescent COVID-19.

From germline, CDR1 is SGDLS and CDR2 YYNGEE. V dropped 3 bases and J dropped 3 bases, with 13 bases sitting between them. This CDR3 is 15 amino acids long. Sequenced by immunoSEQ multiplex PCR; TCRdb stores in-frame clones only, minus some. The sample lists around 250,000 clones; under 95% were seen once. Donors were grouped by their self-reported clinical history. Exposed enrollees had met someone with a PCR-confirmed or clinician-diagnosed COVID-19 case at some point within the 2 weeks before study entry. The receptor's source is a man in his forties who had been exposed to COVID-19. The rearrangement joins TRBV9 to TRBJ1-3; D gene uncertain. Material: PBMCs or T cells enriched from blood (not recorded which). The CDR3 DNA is TGTGCCAGCAGCGAGAGTAGCGGGGTTGGAAACACCATATATTTT. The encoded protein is CASSESSGVGNTIYF.